This TCR beta chain is from a study of T cell responses to AZD1222 COVID-19 vaccine. Points from the study as a whole: Two AZD1222 administrations were followed by greater Spike-specific TCR breadth and depth.

Germline assignment: CDR1 SGHVS and CDR2 FQNEAQ. CDR3 length: 14 amino acids. Trimming shortened V by 3 bases and J by 0 bases, and 8 bases separated the two germline ends. About this clone itself: Its target is unknown.

Only in-frame clones appear in the TCRdb table, and some are missing; sequencing was by immunoSEQ multiplex PCR. Found here are nearly 100,000 clones, about 88% of them singletons; the top ten hold approximately 2.8%. The sequencing here drew on peripheral blood, taken on day 0 of AZD1222 vaccination. This TCR was recovered from an adult in good health. J is TRBJ1-2 and V is TRBV7-8; D call uncertain. The CDR3 DNA reads TGTGCCAGCAGCTTGGTTAGCTCTAACTATGGCTACACCTTC. Protein: CASSLVSSNYGYTF.